This entry describes one TCR beta chain. Its target is not known. The V gene's germline CDR1 is SGDLS and CDR2 YYNGEE. The V end was cut by 2 bases, the J end by 8 bases, with 20 bases between. The CDR3 is made up of 16 amino acids. The data are from a study of cytomegalovirus exposure and HLA in healthy donors. Study-wide findings and caveats: The HLA-A and HLA-B alleles of most subjects were reportedly predicted accurately from TCR beta sequences. The number of N-insertions in an Asian-associated ancestry cluster was reportedly below the approximately 700-donor mean in a later analysis. Among TCR beta chains, those listed as cytomegalovirus-associated numbered 164. With high specificity and sensitivity, the classifier reportedly diagnosed cytomegalovirus status.

13 Jbeta primers and 60 Vbeta primers were used for the PCR. The repertoire was sequenced with immunoSEQ multiplex PCR; TCRdb's copy has only in-frame clones and lacks some. Among over 150,000 clones, 70% to 85% were seen once, and the ten largest hold 3.5% to 5.5%. The origin of this receptor is a man aged 35 to 55 in good health and CMV-seronegative. Material: PBMCs. The V gene is TRBV9, the J gene TRBJ2-1, with D perhaps matching TRBD2 (6 bases). The CDR3 region has the DNA TGTGCCAGCAGCGTGGCCCCTCGGGGGACCGTTGATGAGCAGTTCTTC. It specifies CASSVAPRGTVDEQFF.